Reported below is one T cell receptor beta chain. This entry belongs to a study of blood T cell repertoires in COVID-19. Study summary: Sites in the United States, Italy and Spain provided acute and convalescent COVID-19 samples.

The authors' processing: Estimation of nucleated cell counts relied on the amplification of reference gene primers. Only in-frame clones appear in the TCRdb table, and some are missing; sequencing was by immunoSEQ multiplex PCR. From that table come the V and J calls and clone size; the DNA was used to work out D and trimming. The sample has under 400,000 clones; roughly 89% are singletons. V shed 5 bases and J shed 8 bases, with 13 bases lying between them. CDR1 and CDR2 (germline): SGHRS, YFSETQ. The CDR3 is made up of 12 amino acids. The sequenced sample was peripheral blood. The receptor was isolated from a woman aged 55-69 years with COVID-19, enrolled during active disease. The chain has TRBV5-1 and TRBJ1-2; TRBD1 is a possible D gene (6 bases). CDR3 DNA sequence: TGCGCCAGCAGTGCAGGGGAGAGCGGCTACACCTTC. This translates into CASSAGESGYTF.